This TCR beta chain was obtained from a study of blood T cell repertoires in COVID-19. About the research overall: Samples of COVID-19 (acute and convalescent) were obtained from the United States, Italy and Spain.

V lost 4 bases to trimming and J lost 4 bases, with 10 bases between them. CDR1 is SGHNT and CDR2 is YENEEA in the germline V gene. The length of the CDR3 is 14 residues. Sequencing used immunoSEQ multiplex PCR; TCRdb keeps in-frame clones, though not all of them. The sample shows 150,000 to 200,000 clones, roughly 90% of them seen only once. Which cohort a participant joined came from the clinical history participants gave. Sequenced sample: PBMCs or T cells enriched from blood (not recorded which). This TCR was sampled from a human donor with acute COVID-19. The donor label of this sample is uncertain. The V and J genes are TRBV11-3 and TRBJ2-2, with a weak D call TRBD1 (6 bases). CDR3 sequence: CASSSRQATGELFF. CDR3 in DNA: TGTGCCAGCAGCTCCCGACAGGCCACCGGGGAGCTGTTTTTT.